Listed below are T cell receptor beta chains from one sample, sequenced in a study of CD8+ T cells in alopecia areata. Using immunoSEQ multiplex PCR, the repertoire was profiled, and TCRdb retains in-frame clones only, with some absent. Of about 150,000 clones in the sample, more than 75% were seen once. Sequenced here: CD8+ T cells sorted from blood, sampled at week 0. These receptors were obtained from a human donor with alopecia areata. CDR3s include the opening cysteine and the closing phenylalanine or tryptophan. A D gene is named only where the DNA matches it firmly.

>.|TRBV13|TRBJ1-2
CASSLVPAGHRDLSYGYTF
TGTGCCAGCAGCTTAGTCCCCGCGGGACACAGGGACCTATCCTATGGCTACACCTTC
>.|TRBV11-3|TRBJ2-6
CASSLGSGANVLTF
TGTGCCAGCAGCTTAGGTTCTGGGGCCAACGTCCTGACTTTC
>.|TRBV13|TRBJ2-7
CASSLESEQYF
TGTGCCAGCAGCTTAGAGTCTGAGCAGTACTTC
>.|TRBV7-9|TRBJ2-7
CASSPKIDRPGYEQYF
TGTGCCAGCAGCCCGAAAATTGACAGGCCCGGCTACGAGCAGTACTTC
>.|TRBV19|TRBJ2-2
CASSILNPNTGELFF
TGTGCCAGTAGTATCCTGAATCCGAACACCGGGGAGCTGTTTTTT
>TRBD2|TRBV7-9|TRBJ2-7
CASSPSGLAGVYEQYF
TGTGCCAGCAGTCCTTCGGGACTAGCGGGAGTCTACGAGCAGTACTTC
>.|TRBV29-1|TRBJ2-7
CSVVQGSSYEQYF
TGCAGCGTCGTACAGGGTTCCTCCTACGAGCAGTACTTC
>.|TRBV4-1|TRBJ2-7
CASSQEGGAAYMDEQYF
TGCGCCAGCAGCCAAGAAGGAGGGGCCGCTTATATGGACGAGCAGTACTTC
>TRBD2|TRBV7-2|TRBJ2-3
CASSLVSSGISTDTQYF
TGTGCCAGCAGCTTAGTGTCCAGCGGGATTAGCACAGATACGCAGTATTTT
>.|TRBV7-9|TRBJ2-2
CASSPPSPYTGELFF
TGTGCCAGCAGCCCGCCTTCACCTTACACCGGGGAGCTGTTTTTT